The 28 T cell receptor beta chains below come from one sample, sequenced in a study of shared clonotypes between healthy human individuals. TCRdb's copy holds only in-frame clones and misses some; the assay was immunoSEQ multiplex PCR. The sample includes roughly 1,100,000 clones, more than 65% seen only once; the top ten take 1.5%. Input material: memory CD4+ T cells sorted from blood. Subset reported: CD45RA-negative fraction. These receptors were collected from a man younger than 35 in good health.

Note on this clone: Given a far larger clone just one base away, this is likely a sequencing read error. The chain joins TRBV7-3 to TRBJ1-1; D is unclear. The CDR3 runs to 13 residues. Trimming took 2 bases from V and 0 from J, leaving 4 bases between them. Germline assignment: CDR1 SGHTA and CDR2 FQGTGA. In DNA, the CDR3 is TGTGCCAGCAGCTTAGCCATGAACACTGAAGCTTTCTTT. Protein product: CASSLAMNTEAFF.

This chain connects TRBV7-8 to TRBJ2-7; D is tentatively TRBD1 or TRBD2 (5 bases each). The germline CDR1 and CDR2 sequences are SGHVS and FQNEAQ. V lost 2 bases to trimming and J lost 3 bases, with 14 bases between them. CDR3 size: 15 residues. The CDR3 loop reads CASSLLRDGSYEQYF. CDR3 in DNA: TGTGCCAGCAGCTTACTCCGGGACGGAAGCTACGAGCAGTACTTC. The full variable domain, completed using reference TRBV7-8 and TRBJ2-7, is GAGVSQSPRYKVAKRGQDVALRCDPISGHVSLFWYQQALGQGPEFLTYFQNEAQLDKSGLPSDRFFAERPEGSVSTLKIQRTQQEDSAVYLCASSLLRDGSYEQYFGPGTRLTVT.

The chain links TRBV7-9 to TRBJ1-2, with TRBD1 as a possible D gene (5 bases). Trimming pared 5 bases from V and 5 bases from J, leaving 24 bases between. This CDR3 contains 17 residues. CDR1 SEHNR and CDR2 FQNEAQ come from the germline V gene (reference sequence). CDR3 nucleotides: TGTGCCAGCAGCGCTAGCGAGGGCAGCCAAGGGGTGTATGGCTACACCTTC. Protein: CASSASEGSQGVYGYTF.

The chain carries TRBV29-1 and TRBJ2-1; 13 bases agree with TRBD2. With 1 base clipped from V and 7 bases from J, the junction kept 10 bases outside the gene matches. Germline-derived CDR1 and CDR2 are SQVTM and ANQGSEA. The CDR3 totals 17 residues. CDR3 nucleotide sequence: TGCAGCGTTGAAGGCGGCGGACTAGCGGGAGCTGTTAATGAGCAGTTCTTC. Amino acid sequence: CSVEGGGLAGAVNEQFF.

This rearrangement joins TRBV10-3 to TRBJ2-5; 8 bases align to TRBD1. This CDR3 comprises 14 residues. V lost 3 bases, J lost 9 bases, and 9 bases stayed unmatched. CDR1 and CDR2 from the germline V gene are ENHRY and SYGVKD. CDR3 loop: CAISDPGGGGAQYF. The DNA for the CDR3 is TGTGCCATCAGTGACCCAGGGGGCGGTGGGGCCCAGTACTTC.

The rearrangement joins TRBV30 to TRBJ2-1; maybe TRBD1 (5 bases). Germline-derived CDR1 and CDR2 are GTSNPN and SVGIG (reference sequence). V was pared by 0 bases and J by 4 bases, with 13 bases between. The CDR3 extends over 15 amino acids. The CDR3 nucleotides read TGTGCCTGGAGTGTAGGGAAGGGGTCTTACAATGAGCAGTTCTTC. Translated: CAWSVGKGSYNEQFF.

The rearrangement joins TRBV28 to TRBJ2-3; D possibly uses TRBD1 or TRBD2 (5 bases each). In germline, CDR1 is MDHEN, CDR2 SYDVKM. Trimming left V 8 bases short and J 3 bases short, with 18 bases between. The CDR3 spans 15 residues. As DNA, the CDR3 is TGTGCCAGCGTCAATGGGGCCACGGGGACAGATACGCAGTATTTT. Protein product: CASVNGATGTDTQYF.

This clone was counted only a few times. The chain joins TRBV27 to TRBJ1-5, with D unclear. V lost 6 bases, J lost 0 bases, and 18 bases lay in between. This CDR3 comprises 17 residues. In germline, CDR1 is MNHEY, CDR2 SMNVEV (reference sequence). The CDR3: CASSPRTARGSNQPQHF. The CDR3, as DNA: TGTGCCAGCAGCCCTAGGACCGCCCGGGGTAGCAATCAGCCCCAGCATTTT.

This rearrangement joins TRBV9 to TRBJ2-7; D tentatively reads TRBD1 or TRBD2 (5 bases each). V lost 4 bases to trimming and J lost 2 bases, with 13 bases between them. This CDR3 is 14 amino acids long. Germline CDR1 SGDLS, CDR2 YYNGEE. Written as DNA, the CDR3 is TGTGCCAGCAGCCAAGGCAGGGAGACCTACGAGCAGTACTTC. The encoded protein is CASSQGRETYEQYF.

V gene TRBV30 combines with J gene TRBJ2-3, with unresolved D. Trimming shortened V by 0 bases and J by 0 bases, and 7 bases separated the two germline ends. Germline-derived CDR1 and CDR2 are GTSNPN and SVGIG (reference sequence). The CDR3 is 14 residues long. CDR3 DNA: TGTGCCTGGAGTGTTCAGTCTAGCACAGATACGCAGTATTTT. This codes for CAWSVQSSTDTQYF. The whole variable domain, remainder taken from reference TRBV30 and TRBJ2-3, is SQTIHQWPATLVQPVGSPLSLECTVEGTSNPNLYWYRQAAGRGLQLLFYSVGIGQISSEVPQNLSASRPQDRQFILSSKKLLLSDSGFYLCAWSVQSSTDTQYFGPGTRLTVL.

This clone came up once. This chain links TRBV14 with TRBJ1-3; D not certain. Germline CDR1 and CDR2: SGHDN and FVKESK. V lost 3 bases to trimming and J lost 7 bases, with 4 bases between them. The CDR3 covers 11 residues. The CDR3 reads CASSQSNTIYF. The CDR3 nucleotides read TGTGCCAGCAGCCAGTCGAACACCATATATTTT.

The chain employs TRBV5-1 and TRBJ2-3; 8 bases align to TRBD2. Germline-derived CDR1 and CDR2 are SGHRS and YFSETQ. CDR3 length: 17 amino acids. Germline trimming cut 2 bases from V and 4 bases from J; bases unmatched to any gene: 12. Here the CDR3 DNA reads TGCGCCAGCAGCTTTAGCCCAATAAGCGGGAGTTCAGATACGCAGTATTTT. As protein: CASSFSPISGSSDTQYF.

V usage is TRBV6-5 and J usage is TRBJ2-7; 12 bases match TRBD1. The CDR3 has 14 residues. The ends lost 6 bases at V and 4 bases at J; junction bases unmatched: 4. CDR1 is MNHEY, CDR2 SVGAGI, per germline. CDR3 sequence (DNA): TGTGCCAGCAGGGGGACAGGGGGCGGGTACGAGCAGTACTTC. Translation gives CASRGTGGGYEQYF.

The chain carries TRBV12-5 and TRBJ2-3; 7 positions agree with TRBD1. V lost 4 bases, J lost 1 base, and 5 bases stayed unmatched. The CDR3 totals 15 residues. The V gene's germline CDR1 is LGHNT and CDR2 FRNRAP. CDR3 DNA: TGTGCTAGTGGTTCCGCTGGACAGGGCACAGATACGCAGTATTTT. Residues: CASGSAGQGTDTQYF.

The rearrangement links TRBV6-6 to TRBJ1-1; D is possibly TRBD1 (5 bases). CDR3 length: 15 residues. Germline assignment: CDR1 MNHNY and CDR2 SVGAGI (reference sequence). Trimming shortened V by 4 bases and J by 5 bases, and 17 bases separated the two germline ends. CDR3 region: CASSWGGQGGTEAFF. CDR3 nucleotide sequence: TGTGCCAGCAGTTGGGGAGGGCAGGGAGGGACTGAAGCTTTCTTT.

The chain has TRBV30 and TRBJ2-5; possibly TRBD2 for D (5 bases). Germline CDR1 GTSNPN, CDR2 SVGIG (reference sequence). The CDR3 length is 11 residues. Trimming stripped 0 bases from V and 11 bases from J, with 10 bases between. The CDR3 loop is CAWSVEWEQYF. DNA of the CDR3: TGTGCCTGGAGTGTGGAGTGGGAGCAGTACTTC.

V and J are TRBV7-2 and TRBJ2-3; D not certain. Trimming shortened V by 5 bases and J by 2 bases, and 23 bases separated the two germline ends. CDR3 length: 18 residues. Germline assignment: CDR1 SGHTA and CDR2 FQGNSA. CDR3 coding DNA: TGTGCCAGCAGCCTCCAGAGATCCAGCCGACGAACCACAGATACGCAGTATTTT. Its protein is CASSLQRSSRRTTDTQYF. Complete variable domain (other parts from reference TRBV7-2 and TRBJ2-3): GAGVSQSPSNKVTEKGKDVELRCDPISGHTALYWYRQSLGQGLEFLIYFQGNSAPDKSGLPSDRFSAERTGGSVSTLTIQRTQQEDSAVYLCASSLQRSSRRTTDTQYFGPGTRLTVL.

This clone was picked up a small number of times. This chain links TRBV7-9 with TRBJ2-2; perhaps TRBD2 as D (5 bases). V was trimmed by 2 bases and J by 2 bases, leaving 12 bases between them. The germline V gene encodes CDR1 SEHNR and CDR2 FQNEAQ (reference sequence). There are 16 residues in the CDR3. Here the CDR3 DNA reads TGTGCCAGCAGCTTAACTAAGGGAGCCAACACCGGGGAGCTGTTTTTT. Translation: CASSLTKGANTGELFF. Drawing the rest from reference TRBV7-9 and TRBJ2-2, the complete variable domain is DTGVSQNPRHKITKRGQNVTFRCDPISEHNRLYWYRQTLGQGPEFLTYFQNEAQLEKSRLLSDRFSAERPKGSFSTLEIQRTEQGDSAMYLCASSLTKGANTGELFFGEGSRLTVL.

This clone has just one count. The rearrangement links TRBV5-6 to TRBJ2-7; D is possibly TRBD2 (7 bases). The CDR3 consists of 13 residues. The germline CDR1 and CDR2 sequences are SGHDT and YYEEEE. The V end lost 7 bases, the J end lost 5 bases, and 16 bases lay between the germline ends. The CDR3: CASARRGGNEQYF. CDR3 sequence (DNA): TGTGCCAGCGCACGAAGGGGGGGGAACGAGCAGTACTTC.

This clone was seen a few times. The CDR3 DNA sequence: TGCGCCAGGGACATCGAGCAGTACTTC. It is translated as CARDIEQYF. The chain is built from TRBV10-1 and TRBJ2-7, with a possible D match to TRBD1 (5 bases). Trimming took off 9 bases at V and 6 bases at J, with 6 bases between the two ends. CDR1 and CDR2 from the germline V gene are WNHNN and SYGVQD (reference sequence). The CDR3 runs 9 residues.

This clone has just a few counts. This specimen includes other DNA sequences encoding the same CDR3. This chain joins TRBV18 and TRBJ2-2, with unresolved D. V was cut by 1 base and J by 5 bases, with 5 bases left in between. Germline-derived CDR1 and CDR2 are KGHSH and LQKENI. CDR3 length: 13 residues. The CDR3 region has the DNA TGTGCCAGCTCACCACAGACGACCGGGGAGCTGTTTTTT. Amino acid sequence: CASSPQTTGELFF.

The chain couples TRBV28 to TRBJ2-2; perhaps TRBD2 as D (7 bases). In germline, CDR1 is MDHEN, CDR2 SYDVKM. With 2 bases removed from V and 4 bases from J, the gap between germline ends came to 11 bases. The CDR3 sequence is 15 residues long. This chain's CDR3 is CASSLGGARTGELFF. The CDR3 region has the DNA TGTGCCAGCAGTTTAGGGGGGGCGCGCACCGGGGAGCTGTTTTTT. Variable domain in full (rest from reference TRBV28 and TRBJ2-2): DVKVTQSSRYLVKRTGEKVFLECVQDMDHENMFWYRQDPGLGLRLIYFSYDVKMKEKGDIPEGYSVSREKKERFSLILESASTNQTSMYLCASSLGGARTGELFFGEGSRLTVL.

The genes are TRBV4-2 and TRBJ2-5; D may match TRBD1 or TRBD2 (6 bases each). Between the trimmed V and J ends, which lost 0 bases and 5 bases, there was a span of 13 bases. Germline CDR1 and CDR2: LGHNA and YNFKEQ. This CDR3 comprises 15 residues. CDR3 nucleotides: TGTGCCAGCAGCCAAGATCCCGGGGGCGGGGAGACCCAGTACTTC. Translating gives CASSQDPGGGETQYF.

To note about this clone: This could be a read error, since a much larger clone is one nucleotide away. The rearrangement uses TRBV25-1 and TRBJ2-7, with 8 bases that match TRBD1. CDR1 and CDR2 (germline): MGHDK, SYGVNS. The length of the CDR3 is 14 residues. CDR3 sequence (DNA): TGTGTCAGCAGAGGACAGGGTAACTCCTACGAGCAGTACTTC. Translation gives CVSRGQGNSYEQYF.

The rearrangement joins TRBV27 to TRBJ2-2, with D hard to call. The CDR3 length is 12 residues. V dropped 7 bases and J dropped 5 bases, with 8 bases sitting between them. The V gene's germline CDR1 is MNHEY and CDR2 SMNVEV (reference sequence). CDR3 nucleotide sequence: TGTGCCAGCACCTCTGGGACCGGGGAGCTGTTTTTT. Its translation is CASTSGTGELFF.

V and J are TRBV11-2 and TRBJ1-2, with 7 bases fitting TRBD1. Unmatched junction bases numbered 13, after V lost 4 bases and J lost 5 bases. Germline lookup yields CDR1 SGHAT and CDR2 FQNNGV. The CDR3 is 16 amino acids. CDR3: CASSSDGGTVRYGYTF. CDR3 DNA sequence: TGTGCCAGCAGCTCTGATGGGGGGACAGTCCGATATGGCTACACCTTC.

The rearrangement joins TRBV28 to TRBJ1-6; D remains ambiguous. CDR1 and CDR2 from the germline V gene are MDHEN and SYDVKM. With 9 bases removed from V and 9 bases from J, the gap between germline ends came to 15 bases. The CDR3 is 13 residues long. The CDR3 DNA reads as TGTGCCAGTCGACTAGGGTGGGTTTCACCCCTCCACTTT. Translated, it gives CASRLGWVSPLHF.

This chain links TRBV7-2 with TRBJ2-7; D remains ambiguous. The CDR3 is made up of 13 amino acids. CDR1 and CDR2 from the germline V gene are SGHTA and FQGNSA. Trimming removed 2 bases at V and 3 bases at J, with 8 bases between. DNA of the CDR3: TGTGCCAGCAGCTTAAAGGTTGACTACGAGCAGTACTTC. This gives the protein CASSLKVDYEQYF.